This T cell receptor (beta chain) was sequenced for a study of OX40 agonist ivuxolimab in advanced cancers. For the study at large: The study enrolled dose-escalation patients with hepatocellular carcinoma, melanoma, renal cell or head and neck cancer. Earlier anti-PD-1, anti-PD-L1 or anti-CTLA-4 therapy was permitted; under 50% had received some.

This CDR3 is built from 14 residues. Looked up from germline, CDR1 is MRHNA and CDR2 is SNTAGT. The ends lost 2 bases at V and 9 bases at J; junction bases unmatched: 7. General observations from the study: Expanded clones tended on average to be more numerous among CD8+ T cells than CD4+.

TCRdb's table, derived via immunoSEQ multiplex PCR, lists solely in-frame clones and lacks some. This sample carries roughly 47,000 clones, about 90% of them seen once, and the ten largest clones take approximately 12%. Comments on this clone: What it recognizes is unknown.

Autoimmune disease history or systemic immunosuppression excluded patients. The sequenced sample was CD4+ or CD8+ T cells sorted from blood, obtained in a trial of the OX40 agonist ivuxolimab. The TCR was taken from an adult with an advanced solid tumor such as melanoma, head and neck, liver or kidney cancer. This chain links TRBV6-4 with TRBJ2-1; 7 bases align to TRBD1. This CDR3 is CASSDGTAPTEQFF. In DNA, the CDR3 is TGTGCCAGCAGTGACGGGACAGCCCCCACTGAGCAGTTCTTC.